This TCR beta chain was sequenced for a study of CD8+ T cells in alopecia areata. Across the whole study: Scoring treated patients' severity relied on the percentage of scalp area affected. Study-level results: Mice showed clearer TCR sharing than patients did, a gap that was possibly HLA-related.

cDNA serving as the sequencing template came from extracted, reverse transcribed RNA. Sequencing used immunoSEQ multiplex PCR; TCRdb keeps in-frame clones, though not all of them. The repertoire holds 270,000 or so clones, with 55% to 75% as singletons. This sample's treatment: oral pan-JAK inhibitor, 5-10 mg twice daily. Alopecia areata patients provided lesional scalp punch biopsies and peripheral blood. Germline V gene data show CDR1 as SNHLY and CDR2 as FYNNEI. The germline V and J ends were trimmed by 8 bases and 4 bases, with 12 bases remaining between them. The CDR3 contains 13 residues. Note on this clone: Antigen unknown.

Here the sequenced sample was CD4+ T cells sorted from blood, taken at week 24, from a patient treated with tofacitinib. This sequence joins TRBV2 and TRBJ1-3; D is ambiguous. The receptor comes from a human donor with alopecia areata. The CDR3 reads CASQNFIGNTIYF. The CDR3, as DNA: TGTGCCAGCCAGAATTTCATCGGAAACACCATATATTTT.